The 5 T cell receptor beta chains given below trace back to one sample, sequenced in a study of response to subunit inactivated influenza vaccine. Each CDR3 protein gets one entry after TCRdb re-called the RT-PCR reads with MiXCR. The sample shows about 500,000 distinct CDR3 sequences, 15% to 20% of them seen only once. The sample in question was CD4+ T cells sorted from PBMCs, obtained 23 to 25 months after vaccination. These receptors came from a man between 50 and 69 years old who received an inactivated influenza vaccine.

The rearrangement joins TRBV11-2 to TRBJ2-4; D unresolved. The CDR3 is 16 residues long. V lost 5 bases, J lost 6 bases, and 20 bases lay in between. In germline, CDR1 is SGHAT, CDR2 FQNNGV. The DNA for the CDR3 is TGTGCCAGCAGCCATCCCTCCGGTGGGGTACGAAACATTCAGTACTTC. Encoded protein: CASSHPSGGVRNIQYF.

The V and J genes are TRBV5-5 and TRBJ2-7; D is uncertain. CDR3 length: 15 amino acids. Germline CDR1 reads SGHKS; CDR2 reads YYEKEE (reference sequence). The V end lost 4 bases, the J end lost 0 bases, and 14 bases lay between the germline ends. This CDR3 is CASSPGIQNSYEQYF. For the CDR3, the DNA is TGTGCCAGCAGCCCTGGAATACAGAACTCCTACGAGCAGTACTTC. The full variable domain, in which reference TRBV5-5 and TRBJ2-7 provide the parts outside the CDR3, is DAGVTQSPTHLIKTRGQQVTLRCSPISGHKSVSWYQQVLGQGPQFIFQYYEKEERGRGNFPDRFSARQFPNYSSELNVNALLLGDSALYLCASSPGIQNSYEQYFGPGTRLTVT.

This rearrangement joins TRBV5-1 to TRBJ2-3; 10 bases are a match to TRBD2. The CDR3 has 17 amino acids. The J segment lost 2 bases and the V segment lost 3 bases, leaving 9 bases of the junction unmatched. Germline assignment: CDR1 SGHRS and CDR2 YFSETQ. In DNA form, the CDR3 reads TGCGCCAGCAGCTCCAACTTAGCGGGGGGAACCACAGATACGCAGTATTTT. This gives the protein CASSSNLAGGTTDTQYF.

This clonotype was counted only a few times. In DNA form, the CDR3 reads TGTGCCACCCAACTAGTTTCTAGCACAGATACGCAGTATTTT. Encoded protein: CATQLVSSTDTQYF. This chain joins TRBV2 and TRBJ2-3; possible D gene TRBD2, 5 bases. The CDR3 has 14 amino acids. Germline-derived CDR1 and CDR2 are SNHLY and FYNNEI. Trimming removed 10 bases from V and 0 bases from J, with 14 bases in between.

The chain employs TRBV30 and TRBJ2-7; TRBD1 matches at 7 bases. Germline V gene data show CDR1 as GTSNPN and CDR2 as SVGIG (reference sequence). With 4 bases clipped from V and 0 bases from J, the junction kept 9 bases outside the gene matches. CDR3 length: 15 amino acids. Written as DNA, the CDR3 is TGTGCCTGGACCCCACTCCGGGACAGCTCCTACGAGCAGTACTTC. Translation: CAWTPLRDSSYEQYF. Based on the CDR3 plus reference TRBV30 and TRBJ2-7, the full variable domain is SQTIHQWPATLVQPVGSPLSLECTVEGTSNPNLYWYRQAAGRGLQLLFYSVGIGQISSEVPQNLSASRPQDRQFILSSKKLLLSDSGFYLCAWTPLRDSSYEQYFGPGTRLTVT.